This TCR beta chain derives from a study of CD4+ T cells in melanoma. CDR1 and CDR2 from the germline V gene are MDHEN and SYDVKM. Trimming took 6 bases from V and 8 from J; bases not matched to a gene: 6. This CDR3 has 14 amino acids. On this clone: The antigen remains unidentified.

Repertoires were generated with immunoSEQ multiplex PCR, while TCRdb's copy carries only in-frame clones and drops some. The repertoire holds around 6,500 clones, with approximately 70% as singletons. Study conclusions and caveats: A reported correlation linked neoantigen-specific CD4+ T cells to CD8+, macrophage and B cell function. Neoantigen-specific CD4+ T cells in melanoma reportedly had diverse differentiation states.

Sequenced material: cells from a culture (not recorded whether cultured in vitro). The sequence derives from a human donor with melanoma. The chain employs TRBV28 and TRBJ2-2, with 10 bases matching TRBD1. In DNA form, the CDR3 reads TGTGCCAGCAGCTCGGACAGGGGGTGGGGGGAGCTGTTTTTT. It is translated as CASSSDRGWGELFF.